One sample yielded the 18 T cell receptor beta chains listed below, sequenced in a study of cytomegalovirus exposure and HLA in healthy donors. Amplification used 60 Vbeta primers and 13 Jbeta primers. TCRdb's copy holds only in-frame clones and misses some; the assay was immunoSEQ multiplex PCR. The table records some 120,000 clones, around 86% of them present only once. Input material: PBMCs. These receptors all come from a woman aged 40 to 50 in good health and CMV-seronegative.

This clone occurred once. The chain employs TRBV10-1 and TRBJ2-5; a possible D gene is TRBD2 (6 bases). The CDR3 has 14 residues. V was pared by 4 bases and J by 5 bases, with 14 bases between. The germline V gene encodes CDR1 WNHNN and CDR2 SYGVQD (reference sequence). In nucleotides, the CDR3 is TGCGCCAGCAGTGGGTCGAGAGCGGGCGAGACCCAGTACTTC. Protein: CASSGSRAGETQYF.

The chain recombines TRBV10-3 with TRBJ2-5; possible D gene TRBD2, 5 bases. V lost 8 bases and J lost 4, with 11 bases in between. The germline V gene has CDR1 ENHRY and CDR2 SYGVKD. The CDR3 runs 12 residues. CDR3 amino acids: CAIGVSAETQYF. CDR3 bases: TGTGCCATCGGCGTTAGCGCAGAGACCCAGTACTTC.

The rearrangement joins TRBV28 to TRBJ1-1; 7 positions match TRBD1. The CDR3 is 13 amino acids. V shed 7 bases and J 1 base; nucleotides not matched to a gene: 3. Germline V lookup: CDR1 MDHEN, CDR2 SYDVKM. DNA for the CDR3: TGTGCCAGCAAAGGGGGCCCGAACACTGAAGCTTTCTTT. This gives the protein CASKGGPNTEAFF.

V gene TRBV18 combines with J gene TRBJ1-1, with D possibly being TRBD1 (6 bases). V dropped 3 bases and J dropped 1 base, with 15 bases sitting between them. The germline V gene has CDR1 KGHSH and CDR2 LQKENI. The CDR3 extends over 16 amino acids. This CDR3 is CASSPSQGFQNTEAFF. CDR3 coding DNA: TGTGCCAGCTCACCCTCACAGGGTTTCCAGAACACTGAAGCTTTCTTT.

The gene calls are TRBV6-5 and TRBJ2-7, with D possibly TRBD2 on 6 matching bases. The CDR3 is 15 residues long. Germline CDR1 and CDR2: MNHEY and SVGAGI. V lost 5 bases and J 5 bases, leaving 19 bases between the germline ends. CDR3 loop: CASSTLGPGGHEQYF. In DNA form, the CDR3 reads TGTGCCAGCAGTACATTGGGACCCGGGGGACACGAGCAGTACTTC.

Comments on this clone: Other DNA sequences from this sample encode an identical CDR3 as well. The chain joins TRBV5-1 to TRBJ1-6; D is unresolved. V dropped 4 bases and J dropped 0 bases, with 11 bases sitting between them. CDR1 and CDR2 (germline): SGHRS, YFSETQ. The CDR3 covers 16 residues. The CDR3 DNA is TGCGCCAGCAGCAGTGGGCGAGACTCCTATAATTCACCCCTCCACTTT. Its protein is CASSSGRDSYNSPLHF.

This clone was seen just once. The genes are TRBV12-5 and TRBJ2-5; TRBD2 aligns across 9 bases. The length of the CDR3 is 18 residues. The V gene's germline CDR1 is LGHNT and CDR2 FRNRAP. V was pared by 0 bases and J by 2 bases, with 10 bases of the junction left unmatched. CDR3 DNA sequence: TGTGCTAGTGGTTTGGTTACCGGGAGCGGGGGGAATCAAGAGACCCAGTACTTC. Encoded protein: CASGLVTGSGGNQETQYF.

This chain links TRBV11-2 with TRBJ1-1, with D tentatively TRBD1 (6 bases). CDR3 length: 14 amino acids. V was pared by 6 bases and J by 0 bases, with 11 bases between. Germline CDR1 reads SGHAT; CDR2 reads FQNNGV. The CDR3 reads CASRLTGMNTEAFF. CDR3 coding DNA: TGTGCCAGCAGGTTGACAGGAATGAACACTGAAGCTTTCTTT.

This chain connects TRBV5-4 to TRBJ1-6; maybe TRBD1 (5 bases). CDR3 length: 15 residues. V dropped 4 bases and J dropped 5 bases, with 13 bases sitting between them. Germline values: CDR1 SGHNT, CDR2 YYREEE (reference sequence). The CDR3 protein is CASSGGVSHNSPLHF. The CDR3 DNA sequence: TGTGCCAGCAGCGGAGGGGTTAGCCATAATTCACCCCTCCACTTT.

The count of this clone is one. The CDR3 nucleotides read TGTGCCAGCAGTTACGATCGGACTGGGCACGAGCAGTACTTC. It is translated as CASSYDRTGHEQYF. The chain joins TRBV6-6 to TRBJ2-7; maybe TRBD2 (5 bases). This CDR3 has 14 residues. Germline values: CDR1 MNHNY, CDR2 SVGAGI (reference sequence). V was shortened by 2 bases and J by 5 bases, with 13 bases between the two germline ends.

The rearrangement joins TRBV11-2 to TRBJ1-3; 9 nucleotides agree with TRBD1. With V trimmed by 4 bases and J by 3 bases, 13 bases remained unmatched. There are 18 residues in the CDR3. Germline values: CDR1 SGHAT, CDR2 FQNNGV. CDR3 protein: CASSSSSGGTGYGNTIYF. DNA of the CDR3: TGTGCCAGCAGCTCTAGTAGTGGCGGGACAGGGTATGGAAACACCATATATTTT.

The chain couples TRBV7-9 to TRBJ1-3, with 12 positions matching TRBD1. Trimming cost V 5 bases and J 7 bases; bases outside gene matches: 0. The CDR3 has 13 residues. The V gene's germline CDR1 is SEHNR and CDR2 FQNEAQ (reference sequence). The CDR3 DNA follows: TGTGCCAGCAGCGGGACAGGGGGCAACACCATATATTTT. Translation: CASSGTGGNTIYF.

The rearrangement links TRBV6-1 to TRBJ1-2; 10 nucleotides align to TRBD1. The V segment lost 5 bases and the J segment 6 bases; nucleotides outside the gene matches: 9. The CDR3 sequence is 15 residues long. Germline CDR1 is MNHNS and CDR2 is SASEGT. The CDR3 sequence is CASSMTGGAHNGYTF. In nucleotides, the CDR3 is TGTGCCAGCAGTATGACAGGGGGCGCGCATAATGGCTACACCTTC.

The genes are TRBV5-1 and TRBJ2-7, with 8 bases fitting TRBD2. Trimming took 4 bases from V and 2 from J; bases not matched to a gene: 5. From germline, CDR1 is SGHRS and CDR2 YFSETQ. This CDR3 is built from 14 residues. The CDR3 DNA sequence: TGCGCCAGCAGCCTAAGCGGGGGAGCCTACGAGCAGTACTTC. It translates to CASSLSGGAYEQYF.

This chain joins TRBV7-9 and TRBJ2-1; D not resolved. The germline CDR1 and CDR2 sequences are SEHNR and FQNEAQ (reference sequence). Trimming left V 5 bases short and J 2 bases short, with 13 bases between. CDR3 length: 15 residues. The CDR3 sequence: CASSPGQAPYNEQFF. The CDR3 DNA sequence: TGTGCCAGCAGCCCTGGGCAGGCCCCCTACAATGAGCAGTTCTTC.

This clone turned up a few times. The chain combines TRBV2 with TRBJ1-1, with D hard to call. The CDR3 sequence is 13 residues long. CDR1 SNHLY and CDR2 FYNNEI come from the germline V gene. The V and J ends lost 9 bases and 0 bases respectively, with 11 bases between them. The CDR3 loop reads CASHRVMNTEAFF. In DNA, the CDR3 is TGTGCCAGTCACAGAGTTATGAACACTGAAGCTTTCTTT.

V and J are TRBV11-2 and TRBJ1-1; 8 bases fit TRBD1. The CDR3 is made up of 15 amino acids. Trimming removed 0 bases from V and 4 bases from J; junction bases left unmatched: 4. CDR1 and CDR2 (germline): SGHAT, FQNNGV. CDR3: CASSLDPQGGTEAFF. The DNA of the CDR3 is TGTGCCAGCAGCTTAGATCCACAGGGGGGCACTGAAGCTTTCTTT.

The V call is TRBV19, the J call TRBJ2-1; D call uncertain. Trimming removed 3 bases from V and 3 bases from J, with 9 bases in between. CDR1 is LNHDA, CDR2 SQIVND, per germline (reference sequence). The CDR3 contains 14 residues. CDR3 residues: CASSIGAYYNEQFF. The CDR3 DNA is TGTGCCAGTAGTATTGGAGCGTACTACAATGAGCAGTTCTTC.